This TCR beta chain was observed in a study of identical twins. TCRdb re-called the 5' RACE reads through MiXCR, storing one row per CDR3 protein. The sample has some 560,000 distinct CDR3 sequences; nearly 10% are singletons. This CDR3 has 14 residues. CDR1 and CDR2 from the germline V gene are SEHNR and FQNEAQ (reference sequence). The ends lost 4 bases at V and 7 bases at J; junction bases unmatched: 4. The same data also went into a second study, on yellow fever vaccine responses in identical twins.

The receptor comes from a young woman in good health. Sequencing used PBMCs. The J gene is TRBJ1-6, the V gene TRBV7-9; 7 positions agree with TRBD1. CDR3 nucleotide sequence: TGTGCCAGCAGCTCGACAGGGAAGAATTCACCCCTCCACTTT. This translates into CASSSTGKNSPLHF. Together with reference TRBV7-9 and TRBJ1-6, the CDR3 gives the full variable domain: DTGVSQNPRHKITKRGQNVTFRCDPISEHNRLYWYRQTLGQGPEFLTYFQNEAQLEKSRLLSDRFSAERPKGSFSTLEIQRTEQGDSAMYLCASSSTGKNSPLHFGNGTRLTVT.